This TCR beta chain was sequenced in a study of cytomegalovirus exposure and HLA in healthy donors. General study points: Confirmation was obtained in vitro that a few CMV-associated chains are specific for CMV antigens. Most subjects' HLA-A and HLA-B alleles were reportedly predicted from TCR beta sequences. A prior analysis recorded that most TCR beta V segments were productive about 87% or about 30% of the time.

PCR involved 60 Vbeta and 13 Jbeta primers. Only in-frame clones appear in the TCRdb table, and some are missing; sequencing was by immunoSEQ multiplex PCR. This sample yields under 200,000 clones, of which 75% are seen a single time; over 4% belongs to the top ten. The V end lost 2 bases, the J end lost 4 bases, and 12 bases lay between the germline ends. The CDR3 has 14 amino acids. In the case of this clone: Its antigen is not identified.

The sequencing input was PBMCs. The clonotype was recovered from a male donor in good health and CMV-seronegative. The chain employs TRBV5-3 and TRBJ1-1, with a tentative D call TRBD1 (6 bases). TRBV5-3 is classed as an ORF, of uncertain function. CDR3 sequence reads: CARSLQGTVTEAFF. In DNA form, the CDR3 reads TGTGCCAGAAGCTTACAGGGTACGGTCACTGAAGCTTTCTTT.